These T cell receptor beta chains were read from a single sample in a study of blood T cell repertoires in COVID-19. Libraries were prepared by immunoSEQ multiplex PCR; TCRdb keeps only in-frame clonotypes and omits some of them. This table has about 240,000 clones, approximately 83% appearing once. Sequenced: PBMCs or T cells enriched from blood (not recorded which). The origin of the receptors is a woman aged 40 to 55 with acute COVID-19. Each CDR3 is given with its conserved first and last residue. Each record gives: V gene, D gene, J gene, clone size, CDR3 protein, CDR3 DNA. The D gene is left open where the match is weak. Only part of the rows carry a size: once, few, many, or a class if the clone is expanded.

V gene: TRBV22-1; D gene: -; J gene: TRBJ2-1; clone size: -; CDR3 protein: CPGSGKGQSTDNEQFF; CDR3 DNA: TGTCCTGGGAGCGGGAAGGGACAGTCTACGGACAATGAGCAGTTCTTC
V gene: TRBV15; D gene: -; J gene: TRBJ2-5; clone size: -; CDR3 protein: CATVPLAGQETQYF; CDR3 DNA: TGTGCCACCGTACCTCTGGCAGGCCAAGAGACCCAGTACTTC
V gene: TRBV29-1; D gene: TRBD1; J gene: TRBJ2-7; clone size: -; CDR3 protein: CSVALGDSSYEQYF; CDR3 DNA: TGCAGCGTTGCCCTGGGGGACAGCTCCTACGAGCAGTACTTC
V gene: TRBV5-1; D gene: -; J gene: TRBJ1-6; clone size: -; CDR3 protein: CASSLVVSSYNSPLHF; CDR3 DNA: TGCGCCAGCAGCTTGGTAGTTAGCTCCTATAATTCACCCCTCCACTTT
V gene: TRBV10-2; D gene: TRBD1; J gene: TRBJ1-2; clone size: once; CDR3 protein: CASSEPDRGEYGYTF; CDR3 DNA: TGCGCCAGCAGTGAGCCGGACAGGGGAGAATATGGCTACACCTTC
V gene: TRBV5-1; D gene: TRBD2; J gene: TRBJ2-1; clone size: -; CDR3 protein: CASSPELAGGPNEQFF; CDR3 DNA: TGCGCCAGCAGCCCAGAACTAGCGGGAGGTCCCAATGAGCAGTTCTTC
V gene: TRBV27; D gene: -; J gene: TRBJ1-3; clone size: few; CDR3 protein: CASSLRRAGNTIYF; CDR3 DNA: TGTGCCAGCAGTTTACGCAGGGCTGGAAACACCATATATTTT
V gene: TRBV7-6; D gene: TRBD1; J gene: TRBJ2-7; clone size: -; CDR3 protein: CASSLSGTGASYEQYF; CDR3 DNA: TGTGCCAGCAGCTTATCCGGGACAGGAGCTTCCTACGAGCAGTACTTC
V gene: TRBV24-1; D gene: -; J gene: TRBJ2-7; clone size: -; CDR3 protein: CATSDPGSSYEQYF; CDR3 DNA: TGTGCCACCAGTGACCCGGGAAGCTCCTACGAGCAGTACTTC
V gene: TRBV7-9; D gene: TRBD2; J gene: TRBJ2-1; clone size: -; CDR3 protein: CASSLGGTYNEQFF; CDR3 DNA: TGTGCCAGCAGCTTGGGGGGGACCTACAATGAGCAGTTCTTC
V gene: TRBV5-1; D gene: -; J gene: TRBJ2-7; clone size: -; CDR3 protein: CASSWAPYYEQYF; CDR3 DNA: TGCGCCAGCAGCTGGGCACCCTACTACGAGCAGTACTTC
V gene: TRBV6-5; D gene: TRBD1; J gene: TRBJ1-1; clone size: -; CDR3 protein: CASRPPTGERTEAFF; CDR3 DNA: TGTGCCAGCAGACCCCCGACAGGGGAAAGAACTGAAGCTTTCTTT
V gene: TRBV10-3; D gene: -; J gene: TRBJ2-3; clone size: -; CDR3 protein: CAMKAVITDTQYF; CDR3 DNA: TGTGCCATGAAAGCGGTTATCACAGATACGCAGTATTTT
V gene: TRBV7-9; D gene: TRBD1; J gene: TRBJ2-7; clone size: once; CDR3 protein: CASSLSPDRGKPYEQYF; CDR3 DNA: TGTGCCAGCAGCTTATCCCCTGACAGGGGGAAACCCTACGAGCAGTACTTC
V gene: TRBV6-5; D gene: TRBD2; J gene: TRBJ2-7; clone size: -; CDR3 protein: CASSPPGTSGNEQYF; CDR3 DNA: TGTGCCAGCAGTCCACCCGGGACTAGCGGGAACGAGCAGTACTTC
V gene: TRBV23-1; D gene: -; J gene: TRBJ1-1; clone size: -; CDR3 protein: CASSQSRRDTEAFF; CDR3 DNA: TGCGCCAGCAGTCAATCGCGCAGGGACACTGAAGCTTTCTTT
V gene: TRBV5-1; D gene: -; J gene: TRBJ2-7; clone size: -; CDR3 protein: CASSPGDTVYEQYF; CDR3 DNA: TGCGCCAGCAGCCCTGGGGACACAGTTTACGAGCAGTACTTC
V gene: TRBV19; D gene: TRBD1; J gene: TRBJ2-2; clone size: -; CDR3 protein: CASSSNPGRGTGELFF; CDR3 DNA: TGTGCCAGTAGTTCCAACCCTGGCAGGGGGACCGGGGAGCTGTTTTTT
V gene: TRBV9; D gene: TRBD2; J gene: TRBJ2-7; clone size: -; CDR3 protein: CASSVGGGGKYAEQYF; CDR3 DNA: TGTGCCAGCAGCGTAGGCGGGGGTGGAAAATATGCCGAGCAGTACTTC
V gene: TRBV9; D gene: TRBD2; J gene: TRBJ2-5; clone size: -; CDR3 protein: CASSVAPAGGAETQYF; CDR3 DNA: TGTGCCAGCAGCGTAGCCCCAGCGGGAGGCGCGGAGACCCAGTACTTC
V gene: TRBV24-1; D gene: TRBD2; J gene: TRBJ2-1; clone size: -; CDR3 protein: CATSDSGREQFF; CDR3 DNA: TGTGCCACCAGTGATTCCGGGAGGGAGCAGTTCTTC
V gene: TRBV6-2/TRBV6-3; D gene: TRBD1; J gene: TRBJ2-2; clone size: -; CDR3 protein: CASSGQGTGELFF; CDR3 DNA: TGTGCCAGCAGTGGACAGGGCACCGGGGAGCTGTTTTTT
V gene: TRBV27; D gene: TRBD1; J gene: TRBJ1-1; clone size: -; CDR3 protein: CASSSDRHTEAFF; CDR3 DNA: TGTGCCAGCAGTTCGGACAGGCACACTGAAGCTTTCTTT
V gene: TRBV24-1; D gene: -; J gene: TRBJ1-4; clone size: -; CDR3 protein: CATRVLRATNEKLFF; CDR3 DNA: TGTGCCACCCGGGTCCTGCGGGCAACTAATGAAAAACTGTTTTTT
V gene: TRBV5-1; D gene: -; J gene: TRBJ1-1; clone size: -; CDR3 protein: CASSQGDGTEAFF; CDR3 DNA: TGCGCCAGCAGCCAAGGTGACGGGACTGAAGCTTTCTTT
V gene: TRBV27; D gene: TRBD1; J gene: TRBJ1-2; clone size: -; CDR3 protein: CASSLGRGVYGYTF; CDR3 DNA: TGTGCCAGCAGTTTGGGCAGGGGGGTCTATGGCTACACCTTC
V gene: TRBV27; D gene: -; J gene: TRBJ2-1; clone size: -; CDR3 protein: CASRGSTASYNEQFF; CDR3 DNA: TGTGCCAGCAGGGGCTCTACGGCCTCCTACAATGAGCAGTTCTTC
V gene: TRBV5-1; D gene: TRBD1; J gene: TRBJ1-1; clone size: -; CDR3 protein: CASSLGDRRTEAFF; CDR3 DNA: TGCGCCAGCAGCTTGGGGGACAGGCGGACTGAAGCTTTCTTT
V gene: TRBV15; D gene: -; J gene: TRBJ2-1; clone size: -; CDR3 protein: CATSGGTGYNEQFF; CDR3 DNA: TGTGCCACCAGCGGGGGGACTGGCTACAATGAGCAGTTCTTC
V gene: TRBV13; D gene: -; J gene: TRBJ1-2; clone size: -; CDR3 protein: CASSLGRQEVGYTF; CDR3 DNA: TGTGCCAGCAGCTTAGGCCGGCAGGAGGTGGGCTACACCTTC
V gene: TRBV30; D gene: -; J gene: TRBJ2-2; clone size: -; CDR3 protein: CAWGAGTPNTGELFF; CDR3 DNA: TGTGCCTGGGGAGCAGGGACACCGAACACCGGGGAGCTGTTTTTT
V gene: TRBV6-5; D gene: -; J gene: TRBJ2-7; clone size: -; CDR3 protein: CASSYDDRSSYEQYF; CDR3 DNA: TGTGCCAGCAGTTACGACGACAGGAGCTCCTACGAGCAGTACTTC
V gene: TRBV13; D gene: TRBD2; J gene: TRBJ2-1; clone size: -; CDR3 protein: CASSSQGTSGRYEQFF; CDR3 DNA: TGTGCCAGCAGCTCCCAGGGAACTAGCGGGAGGTATGAGCAGTTCTTC
V gene: TRBV5-1; D gene: TRBD1; J gene: TRBJ1-1; clone size: -; CDR3 protein: CASSQGEEAFF; CDR3 DNA: TGCGCCAGCAGCCAGGGGGAGGAAGCTTTCTTT
V gene: TRBV9; D gene: -; J gene: TRBJ2-2; clone size: -; CDR3 protein: CASSVASRLSGELFF; CDR3 DNA: TGTGCCAGCAGCGTAGCTAGTAGGCTCTCCGGGGAGCTGTTTTTT
V gene: TRBV3-1/TRBV3-2; D gene: -; J gene: TRBJ2-2; clone size: once; CDR3 protein: CASTPRANTGELFF; CDR3 DNA: TGTGCCAGCACCCCCAGGGCGAACACCGGGGAGCTGTTTTTT
V gene: TRBV11-3; D gene: -; J gene: TRBJ1-3; clone size: -; CDR3 protein: CASSFGPGTGNTIYF; CDR3 DNA: TGTGCCAGCAGCTTTGGCCCGGGGACTGGAAACACCATATATTTT
V gene: TRBV4-1; D gene: -; J gene: TRBJ2-3; clone size: many; CDR3 protein: CASSQLGQGISDTQYF; CDR3 DNA: TGCGCCAGCAGCCAATTAGGCCAGGGAATTTCAGATACGCAGTATTTT
V gene: TRBV11-3; D gene: -; J gene: TRBJ2-1; clone size: -; CDR3 protein: CASSKRGGVAARAYNEQFF; CDR3 DNA: TGTGCCAGCAGCAAGAGGGGGGGCGTGGCGGCCCGAGCCTACAATGAGCAGTTCTTC
V gene: TRBV4-2; D gene: -; J gene: TRBJ2-1; clone size: -; CDR3 protein: CASSHPQGYEQFF; CDR3 DNA: TGTGCCAGCAGCCACCCCCAGGGATATGAGCAGTTCTTC
V gene: TRBV5-4; D gene: TRBD2; J gene: TRBJ2-3; clone size: once; CDR3 protein: CASSTLAGGAHGTQYF; CDR3 DNA: TGTGCCAGCAGCACACTAGCGGGCGGAGCACATGGTACGCAGTATTTT
V gene: TRBV7-3; D gene: -; J gene: TRBJ2-1; clone size: -; CDR3 protein: CASSLTRENEQFF; CDR3 DNA: TGTGCCAGCAGCTTAACGCGGGAAAATGAGCAGTTCTTC
V gene: TRBV28; D gene: -; J gene: TRBJ1-1; clone size: -; CDR3 protein: CASSFEIQGRGAFF; CDR3 DNA: TGTGCCAGCAGTTTTGAAATACAGGGAAGGGGCGCTTTCTTT
V gene: TRBV7-2; D gene: -; J gene: TRBJ1-2; clone size: -; CDR3 protein: CASSRIGGQGAYGYTF; CDR3 DNA: TGTGCCAGCAGCCGGATCGGAGGGCAAGGGGCCTATGGCTACACCTTC
V gene: TRBV15; D gene: TRBD2; J gene: TRBJ2-1; clone size: -; CDR3 protein: CATSRDPSGNEQFF; CDR3 DNA: TGTGCCACCAGCAGAGATCCTAGCGGCAATGAGCAGTTCTTC
V gene: TRBV4-1; D gene: TRBD1; J gene: TRBJ1-2; clone size: -; CDR3 protein: CASSQDSRTGGDGYTF; CDR3 DNA: TGCGCCAGCAGCCAAGATTCCCGGACAGGGGGCGATGGCTACACCTTC
V gene: TRBV24-1; D gene: TRBD1; J gene: TRBJ2-3; clone size: -; CDR3 protein: CATSARDRGRDTQYF; CDR3 DNA: TGTGCCACCAGTGCCCGGGACAGGGGGCGAGATACGCAGTATTTT
V gene: TRBV12-3/TRBV12-4; D gene: -; J gene: TRBJ2-3; clone size: -; CDR3 protein: CASSDSGTQYF; CDR3 DNA: TGTGCCAGCAGTGATAGTGGTACGCAGTATTTT
V gene: TRBV12-3/TRBV12-4; D gene: -; J gene: TRBJ1-1; clone size: -; CDR3 protein: CASSLIGGTEAFF; CDR3 DNA: TGTGCCAGCAGTTTAATCGGGGGCACTGAAGCTTTCTTT
V gene: TRBV11-3; D gene: -; J gene: TRBJ2-3; clone size: -; CDR3 protein: CASSWVGETDTQYF; CDR3 DNA: TGTGCCAGCAGTTGGGTGGGAGAGACAGATACGCAGTATTTT
V gene: TRBV28; D gene: -; J gene: TRBJ2-1; clone size: -; CDR3 protein: CASSPLLAAYNEQFF; CDR3 DNA: TGTGCCAGCAGTCCCCTGCTAGCAGCCTACAATGAGCAGTTCTTC
V gene: TRBV5-3; D gene: TRBD1; J gene: TRBJ2-3; clone size: once; CDR3 protein: CARSPDRGGDTQYF; CDR3 DNA: TGTGCCAGAAGCCCCGACAGGGGAGGAGATACGCAGTATTTT
V gene: TRBV11-3; D gene: TRBD2; J gene: TRBJ2-7; clone size: -; CDR3 protein: CASSLRGTTYEQYF; CDR3 DNA: TGTGCCAGCAGCTTACGGGGGACTACCTACGAGCAGTACTTC
V gene: TRBV19; D gene: TRBD1; J gene: TRBJ2-3; clone size: -; CDR3 protein: CATRTGGTDTQYF; CDR3 DNA: TGTGCCACTAGGACAGGAGGCACAGATACGCAGTATTTT
V gene: TRBV18; D gene: -; J gene: TRBJ1-1; clone size: -; CDR3 protein: CASSPGASTEAFF; CDR3 DNA: TGTGCCAGCTCACCAGGGGCATCCACTGAAGCTTTCTTT
V gene: TRBV14; D gene: -; J gene: TRBJ2-4; clone size: once; CDR3 protein: CASSLSMGGGQENIQYF; CDR3 DNA: TGTGCCAGCAGCCTGAGCATGGGGGGAGGCCAGGAAAACATTCAGTACTTC